A single sample gave rise to the 5 T cell receptor beta chains below, sequenced in a study of shared clonotypes between healthy human individuals. Only in-frame clones appear in the TCRdb table, and some are missing; sequencing was by immunoSEQ multiplex PCR. The sample holds roughly 2.2 million clones, just under 95% seen once. Material for sequencing was naive CD4+ T cells from PBMCs. Subset: CD45RA+ positively selected. All receptors derive from a man aged 18 to 35 in good health. Some clones in this sample may be carry-over from other donors' samples.

The rearrangement links TRBV5-4 to TRBJ2-7, with D tentatively TRBD1 (5 bases). Trimming stripped 1 base from V and 4 bases from J, with 15 bases between. In germline, CDR1 is SGHNT, CDR2 YYREEE (reference sequence). This CDR3 has 15 amino acids. The CDR3 is CASSLRQGSVYEQYF. In DNA, the CDR3 is TGTGCCAGCAGCTTGAGGCAGGGCAGCGTGTACGAGCAGTACTTC.

The chain carries TRBV7-9 and TRBJ2-3, with TRBD2 matching over 7 bases. Germline V gives CDR1 SEHNR, CDR2 FQNEAQ (reference sequence). This CDR3 has 16 amino acids. After removal of 1 base from V and 4 bases from J, the junction contained 8 bases not matched to a gene. The chain's CDR3 is CASSLGTRGGADTQYF. The CDR3 DNA sequence: TGTGCCAGCAGCTTAGGGACTAGGGGAGGGGCAGATACGCAGTATTTT.

The chain is built from TRBV18 and TRBJ2-1; possible D gene TRBD1, 5 bases. Germline V gene sequence: CDR1 KGHSH, CDR2 LQKENI. V lost 3 bases, J lost 5 bases, and 17 bases lay in between. CDR3 length: 16 residues. CDR3 bases: TGTGCCAGCTCACCGACGGTAGGGGTCGTCCACAATGAGCAGTTCTTC. Translated, it gives CASSPTVGVVHNEQFF. Together with reference TRBV18 and TRBJ2-1, the CDR3 gives the full variable domain: NAGVMQNPRHLVRRRGQEARLRCSPMKGHSHVYWYRQLPEEGLKFMVYLQKENIIDESGMPKERFSAEFPKEGPSILRIQQVVRGDSAAYFCASSPTVGVVHNEQFFGPGTRLTVL.

The gene calls are TRBV5-1 and TRBJ2-7; maybe TRBD2 (5 bases). This CDR3 region has 14 residues. The germline gives CDR1 SGHRS, CDR2 YFSETQ. V was cut by 4 bases and J by 4 bases, with 15 bases left in between. The CDR3 coding sequence is TGCGCCAGCAGCCCCGTGGGAGTCTCTTACGAGCAGTACTTC. Translated: CASSPVGVSYEQYF.

V and J are TRBV7-2 and TRBJ2-4, with 14 bases identical to TRBD2. The CDR3 sequence is 18 residues long. The junction had 16 bases not matched to a gene; V was cut back by 5 bases and J by 10 bases. Germline V lookup: CDR1 SGHTA, CDR2 FQGNSA. This CDR3 is CASSLNPTTSGRAMIQYF. CDR3 coding DNA: TGTGCCAGCAGCCTAAATCCCACGACTAGCGGGAGGGCCATGATTCAGTACTTC.